Below are 17 T cell receptor beta chains sequenced from a single sample in a study of technical replicates of blood from a handful of donors. The repertoire was sequenced with immunoSEQ multiplex PCR; TCRdb's copy has only in-frame clones and lacks some. The sample has 75,000 to 90,000 clones, approximately 95% seen once. Specimen: T cells isolated from PBMCs. These TCRs come from a human donor in good health.

The rearrangement joins TRBV6-5 to TRBJ2-1; tentatively, D is TRBD1 (5 bases). The CDR3 covers 13 residues. The germline CDR1 and CDR2 sequences are MNHEY and SVGAGI. V was pared by 6 bases and J by 4 bases, with 10 bases between. CDR3 protein: CASSRDRYNEQFF. CDR3 DNA: TGTGCCAGCAGCAGAGACAGATACAATGAGCAGTTCTTC.

The J gene is TRBJ1-2, the V gene TRBV28; D gene ambiguous. The CDR3 has 12 amino acids. Germline values: CDR1 MDHEN, CDR2 SYDVKM. Trimming took 6 bases from V and 4 from J, leaving 9 bases between them. This chain's CDR3 is CASSREFYGYTF. The CDR3 DNA reads TGTGCCAGCAGCCGTGAGTTCTATGGCTACACCTTC.

The chain carries TRBV6-1 and TRBJ2-7, with 13 positions matching TRBD2. V was pared by 4 bases and J by 11 bases, with 14 bases of the junction left unmatched. This CDR3 has 16 residues. Germline V CDR1 and CDR2: MNHNS, SASEGT. CDR3 bases: TGTGCCAGCAGTGTCTTGGGGGGACTAGCGGGAATAGTCGAGTACTTC. Residues: CASSVLGGLAGIVEYF.

This clone was found once. V and J are TRBV30 and TRBJ2-1; 8 nucleotides line up with TRBD2. Germline CDR1 reads GTSNPN; CDR2 reads SVGIG (reference sequence). The CDR3 has 14 amino acids. V trimming: 3 bases; J trimming: 6 bases; junction bases outside the gene matches: 7. CDR3 in DNA: TGTGCCTGGAGGGGACTAGTAGTTCCCAATGAGCAGTTCTTC. It encodes CAWRGLVVPNEQFF.

V usage is TRBV2 and J usage is TRBJ1-2; tentative D call: TRBD1 (5 bases). The germline gives CDR1 SNHLY, CDR2 FYNNEI. V was shortened by 9 bases and J by 4 bases, with 15 bases between the two germline ends. This CDR3 has 13 residues. The chain's CDR3 is CARRTTGAYGYTF. The CDR3, as DNA: TGTGCCAGGCGGACTACAGGAGCCTATGGCTACACCTTC.

V gene TRBV10-1 combines with J gene TRBJ2-1; 13 bases are shared with TRBD2. V was clipped by 2 bases and J by 8 bases; unmatched bases: 0. Germline V gives CDR1 WNHNN, CDR2 SYGVQD (reference sequence). The CDR3 runs 14 residues. In DNA form, the CDR3 reads TGCGCCAGCAGTGAGGGACTAGCGGGAGATGAGCAGTTCTTC. It is translated as CASSEGLAGDEQFF.

V gene TRBV11-3 combines with J gene TRBJ2-7, with 9 bases matching TRBD2. The CDR3 extends over 15 amino acids. Germline V CDR1 and CDR2: SGHNT, YENEEA. Trimming at V came to 5 bases and at J to 1 base, leaving 6 bases not matched to a gene. CDR3 residues: CASSLSGRLSYEQYF. CDR3 coding DNA: TGTGCCAGCAGCCTTAGCGGGAGACTATCCTACGAGCAGTACTTC.

The chain couples TRBV14 to TRBJ1-1, with 10 positions matching TRBD1. This CDR3 has 15 residues. J gave up 8 bases and V 4 bases, and 10 bases lay outside the gene matches. The V gene's germline CDR1 is SGHDN and CDR2 FVKESK. The CDR3 loop reads CASSPLGTGEKEAFF. DNA for the CDR3: TGTGCCAGCAGCCCCCTCGGGACAGGGGAAAAAGAAGCTTTCTTT.

J is TRBJ2-5 and V is TRBV27, with 8 bases identical to TRBD1. Germline V gives CDR1 MNHEY, CDR2 SMNVEV (reference sequence). J lost 9 bases, V lost 7 bases, and 16 bases had no gene match. This CDR3 region has 15 residues. This chain's CDR3 is CASTGDRRGTWAQYF. The CDR3 nucleotides are TGTGCCAGCACCGGGGACAGGAGAGGGACCTGGGCCCAGTACTTC.

The chain links TRBV25-1 to TRBJ1-3; unclear D gene. Trimming shortened V by 4 bases and J by 6 bases, and 19 bases separated the two germline ends. The CDR3 totals 16 residues. Germline assignment: CDR1 MGHDK and CDR2 SYGVNS. The CDR3 DNA sequence: TGTGCCAGCAGTGGCCTGGACCCTACTAGGGAAAACACCATATATTTT. Translation: CASSGLDPTRENTIYF.

This clone was observed once. CDR3 in DNA: TGTGCCAGCTCACCCCAAATAGGGGCACATACGCAGTATTTT. It yields the protein CASSPQIGAHTQYF. The J gene is TRBJ2-3, the V gene TRBV18; D perhaps matches TRBD1 (5 bases). Germline CDR1 is KGHSH and CDR2 is LQKENI. CDR3 length: 14 amino acids. The germline V and J ends were trimmed by 3 bases and 7 bases, with 14 bases remaining between them.

The chain uses TRBV7-3 and TRBJ1-1; 8 bases map to TRBD1. Germline assignment: CDR1 SGHTA and CDR2 FQGTGA. Trimming at V came to 0 bases and at J to 6 bases, leaving 6 bases not matched to a gene. The CDR3 is 15 residues long. Here the CDR3 reads CASSLTGQGGSEAFF. The CDR3 DNA follows: TGTGCCAGCAGCTTAACTGGACAGGGAGGGTCTGAAGCTTTCTTT. Supplemented by reference TRBV7-3 and TRBJ1-1, the full variable domain reads GAGVSQTPSNKVTEKGKYVELRCDPISGHTALYWYRQSLGQGPEFLIYFQGTGAADDSGLPNDRFFAVRPEGSVSTLKIQRTERGDSAVYLCASSLTGQGGSEAFFGQGTRLTVV.

The rearrangement uses TRBV9 and TRBJ2-7, with D possibly matching TRBD2 (5 bases). The CDR3 length is 14 residues. The germline V gene encodes CDR1 SGDLS and CDR2 YYNGEE. Trimming took off 4 bases at V and 3 bases at J, with 14 bases between the two ends. CDR3 nucleotides: TGTGCCAGCAGCTCGCCGAGCCGGGACTACGAGCAGTACTTC. It specifies CASSSPSRDYEQYF.

The chain employs TRBV4-1 and TRBJ2-1; 9 positions match TRBD2. Trimming at V came to 0 bases and at J to 0 bases, leaving 9 bases not matched to a gene. Germline CDR1 reads MGHRA; CDR2 reads YSYEKL. This CDR3 region has 19 residues. Written as DNA, the CDR3 is TGCGCCAGCAGCCAAGAACGGGGGACTAGCCGATTCTCCTACAATGAGCAGTTCTTC. It encodes CASSQERGTSRFSYNEQFF.

This sequence joins TRBV2 and TRBJ2-4; TRBD2 matches at 12 bases. Germline V gene lookup returns CDR1 SNHLY and CDR2 FYNNEI. J lost 2 bases, V lost 6 bases, and 2 bases had no gene match. This CDR3 comprises 15 residues. The CDR3 spells CASRTSGGTKNIQYF. Written as DNA, the CDR3 is TGTGCCAGCAGGACTAGCGGGGGTACCAAAAACATTCAGTACTTC.

The J gene is TRBJ2-2, the V gene TRBV12-5; 9 positions match TRBD2. The CDR3 contains 16 residues. Germline CDR1 reads LGHNT; CDR2 reads FRNRAP. V shed 5 bases and J 1 base; nucleotides not matched to a gene: 5. The CDR3 reads CASGPSGRLNTGELFF. In nucleotides, the CDR3 is TGTGCTAGTGGTCCCAGCGGGAGGTTGAACACCGGGGAGCTGTTTTTT. The whole variable domain, filled in from reference TRBV12-5 and TRBJ2-2, reads DARVTQTPRHKVTEMGQEVTMRCQPILGHNTVFWYRQTMMQGLELLAYFRNRAPLDDSGMPKDRFSAEMPDATLATLKIQPSEPRDSAVYFCASGPSGRLNTGELFFGEGSRLTVL.

CDR3 sequence: CATPTLGGTEAFF. The CDR3 DNA follows: TGTGCCACCCCCACATTGGGGGGAACTGAAGCTTTCTTT. The V call is TRBV6-4, the J call TRBJ1-1; perhaps TRBD1 as D (5 bases). The V and J ends lost 10 bases and 5 bases respectively, with 17 bases between them. The CDR3 extends over 13 amino acids. Germline assignment: CDR1 MRHNA and CDR2 SNTAGT.